This T cell receptor beta chain stems from a study of Ad26.COV2.S vaccination and SARS-CoV-2 variants. Study-level findings and limits: Overall T cell responses may have been underestimated by the analyses of TCR breadth and depth. There was reportedly substantial breadth in spike-specific CD8+ and CD4+ T cell responses after vaccination.

The V and J ends lost 0 bases and 0 bases, in that order; junction bases with no gene match: 7. Germline lookup yields CDR1 MGHRA and CDR2 YSYEKL. The CDR3 loop spans 19 amino acids. Sequencing was performed with immunoSEQ multiplex PCR; in TCRdb, only in-frame clones are kept and a portion is missing. The profile shows hundreds of thousands of clones, about 87% of them singletons. For this clone: Its antigen is currently unknown.

The treatment: about 20 received Ad26.COV2.S at low or high dose, single or two shots; about 5 received placebo; per-sample allocation not given. All samples were drawn on day 63, counting from the first vaccine or placebo injection. SARS-CoV-2 spike from the Wuhan strain was encoded by the vaccine, an Ad26 vector. The chain carries TRBV4-1 and TRBJ2-6, with 8 bases identical to TRBD2. Sequences were derived from peripheral blood, sampled in a trial of Ad26.COV2.S vaccine versus placebo. The source of this sequence is a person between 18 and 60 years old who received the Ad26.COV2.S COVID-19 vaccine or a placebo. Written as DNA, the CDR3 is TGCGCCAGCAGCCAAGACCCTAGCGGGTACCGCTCTGGGGCCAACGTCCTGACTTTC. Protein: CASSQDPSGYRSGANVLTF.